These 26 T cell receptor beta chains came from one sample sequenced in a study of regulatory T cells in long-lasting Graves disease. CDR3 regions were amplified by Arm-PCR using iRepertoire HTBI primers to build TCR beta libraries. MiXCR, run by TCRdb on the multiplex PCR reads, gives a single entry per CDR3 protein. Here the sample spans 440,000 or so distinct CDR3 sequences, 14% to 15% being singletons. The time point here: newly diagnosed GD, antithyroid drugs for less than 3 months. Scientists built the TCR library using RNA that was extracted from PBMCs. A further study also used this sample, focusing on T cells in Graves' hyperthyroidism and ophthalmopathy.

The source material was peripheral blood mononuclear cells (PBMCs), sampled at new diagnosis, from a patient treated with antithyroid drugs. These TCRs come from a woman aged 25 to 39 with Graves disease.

The CDR3 loop is CASSVGGIQETQYF. CDR3 bases: TGTGCCAGCAGCGTAGGAGGGATCCAAGAGACCCAGTACTTC. J is TRBJ2-5 and V is TRBV9; D might be TRBD2 (5 bases). This CDR3 region has 14 residues. The germline CDR1 and CDR2 sequences are SGDLS and YYNGEE. Trimming removed 0 bases from V and 1 base from J, with 7 bases in between. Based on the CDR3 plus reference TRBV9 and TRBJ2-5, the full variable domain is DSGVTQTPKHLITATGQRVTLRCSPRSGDLSVYWYQQSLDQGLQFLIQYYNGEERAKGNILERFSAQQFPDLHSELNLSSLELGDSALYFCASSVGGIQETQYFGPGTRLLVL.

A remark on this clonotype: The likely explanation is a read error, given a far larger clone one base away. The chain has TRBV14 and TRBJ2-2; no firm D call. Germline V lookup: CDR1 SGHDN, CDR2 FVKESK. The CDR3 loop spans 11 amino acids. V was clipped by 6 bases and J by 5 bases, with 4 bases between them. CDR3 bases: TGTGCCAGCAGACAAACCGGGGAGCTGTTTTTT. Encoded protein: CASRQTGELFF.

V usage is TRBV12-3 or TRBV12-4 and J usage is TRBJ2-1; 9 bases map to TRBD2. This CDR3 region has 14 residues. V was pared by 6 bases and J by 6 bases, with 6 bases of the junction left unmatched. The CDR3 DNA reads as TGTGCCAGCAGCGCGGGGGGGGCCCTCAATGAGCAGTTCTTC. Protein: CASSAGGALNEQFF.

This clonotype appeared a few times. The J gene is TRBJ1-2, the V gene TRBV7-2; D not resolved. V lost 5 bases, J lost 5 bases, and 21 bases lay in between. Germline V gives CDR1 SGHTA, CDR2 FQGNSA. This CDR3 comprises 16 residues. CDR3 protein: CASSPHPGEAPYGYTF. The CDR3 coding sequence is TGTGCCAGCAGCCCCCATCCAGGCGAGGCCCCTTATGGCTACACCTTC.

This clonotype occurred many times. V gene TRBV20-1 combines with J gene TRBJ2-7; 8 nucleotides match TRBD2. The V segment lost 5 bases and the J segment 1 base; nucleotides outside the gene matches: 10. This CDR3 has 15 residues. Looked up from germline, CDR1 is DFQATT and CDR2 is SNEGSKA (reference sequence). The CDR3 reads CSAALAGRASYEQYF. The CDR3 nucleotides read TGCAGTGCTGCCCTAGCCGGGAGGGCTTCCTACGAGCAGTACTTC.

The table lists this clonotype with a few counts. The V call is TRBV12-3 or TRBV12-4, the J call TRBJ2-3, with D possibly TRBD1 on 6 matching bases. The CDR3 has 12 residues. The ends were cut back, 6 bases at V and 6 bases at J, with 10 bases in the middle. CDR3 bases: TGTGCCAGCAGACAGGGCCGGGATACGCAGTATTTT. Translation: CASRQGRDTQYF.

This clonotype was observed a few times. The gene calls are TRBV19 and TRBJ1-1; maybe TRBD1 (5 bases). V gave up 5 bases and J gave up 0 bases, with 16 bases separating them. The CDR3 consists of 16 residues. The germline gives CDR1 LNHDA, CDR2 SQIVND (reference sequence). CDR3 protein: CASSPRTTSMNTEAFF. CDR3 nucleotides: TGTGCCAGTAGTCCCCGGACAACTTCCATGAACACTGAAGCTTTCTTT.

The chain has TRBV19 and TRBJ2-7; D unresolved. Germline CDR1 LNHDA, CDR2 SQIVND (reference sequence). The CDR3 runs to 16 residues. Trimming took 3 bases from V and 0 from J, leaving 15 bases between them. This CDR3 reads CASSISPIRSSYEQYF. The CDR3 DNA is TGTGCCAGTAGTATCTCCCCTATCCGGAGCTCCTACGAGCAGTACTTC.

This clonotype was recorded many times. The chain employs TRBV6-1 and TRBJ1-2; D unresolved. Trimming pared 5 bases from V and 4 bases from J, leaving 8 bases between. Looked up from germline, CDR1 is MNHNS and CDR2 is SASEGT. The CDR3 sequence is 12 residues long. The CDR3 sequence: CASSPDTYGYTF. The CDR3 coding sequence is TGTGCCAGCAGTCCCGACACCTATGGCTACACCTTC.

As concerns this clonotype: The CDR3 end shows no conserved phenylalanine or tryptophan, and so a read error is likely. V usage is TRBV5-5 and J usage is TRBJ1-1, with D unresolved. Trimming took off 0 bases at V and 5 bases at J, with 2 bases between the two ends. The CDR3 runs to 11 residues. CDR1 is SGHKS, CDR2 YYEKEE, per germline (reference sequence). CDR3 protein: CASSLGTEAFL. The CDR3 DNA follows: TGTGCCAGCAGCTTGGGGACTGAAGCTTTCCTT.

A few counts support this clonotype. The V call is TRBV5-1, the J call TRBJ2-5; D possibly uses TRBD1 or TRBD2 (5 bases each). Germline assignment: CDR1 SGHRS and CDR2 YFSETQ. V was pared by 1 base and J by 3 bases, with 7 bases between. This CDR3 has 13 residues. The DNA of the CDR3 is TGCGCCAGCAGCTTGCTGGGGGAAGAGACCCAGTACTTC. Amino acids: CASSLLGEETQYF.

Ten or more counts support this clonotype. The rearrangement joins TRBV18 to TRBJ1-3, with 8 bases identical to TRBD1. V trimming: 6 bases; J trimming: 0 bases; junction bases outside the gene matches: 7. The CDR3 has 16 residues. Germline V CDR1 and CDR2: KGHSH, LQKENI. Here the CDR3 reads CASSQGQATSGNTIYF. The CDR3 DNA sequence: TGTGCCAGCTCGCAGGGACAGGCAACCTCTGGAAACACCATATATTTT.

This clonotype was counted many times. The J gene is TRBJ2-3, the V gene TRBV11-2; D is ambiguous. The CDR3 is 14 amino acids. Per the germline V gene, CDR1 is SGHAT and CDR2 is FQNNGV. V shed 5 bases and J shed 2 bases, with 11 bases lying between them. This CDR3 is CASSQRPSTDTQYF. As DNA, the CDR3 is TGTGCCAGCAGCCAACGCCCGTCCACAGATACGCAGTATTTT.

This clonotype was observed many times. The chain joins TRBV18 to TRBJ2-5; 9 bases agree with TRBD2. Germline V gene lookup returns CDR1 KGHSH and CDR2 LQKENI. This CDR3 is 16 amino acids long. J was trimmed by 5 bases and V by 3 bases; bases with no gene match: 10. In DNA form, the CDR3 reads TGTGCCAGCTCACCCCACGTAGCGGGAGAGGGGGAGACCCAGTACTTC. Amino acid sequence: CASSPHVAGEGETQYF.

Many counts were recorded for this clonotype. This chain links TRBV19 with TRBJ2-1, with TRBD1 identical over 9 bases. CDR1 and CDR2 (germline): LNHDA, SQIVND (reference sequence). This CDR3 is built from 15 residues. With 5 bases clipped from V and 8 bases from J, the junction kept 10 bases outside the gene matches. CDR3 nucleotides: TGTGCCAGTAGTGTGGCCGGGACAGGGTTCGATGAGCAGTTCTTC. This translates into CASSVAGTGFDEQFF.

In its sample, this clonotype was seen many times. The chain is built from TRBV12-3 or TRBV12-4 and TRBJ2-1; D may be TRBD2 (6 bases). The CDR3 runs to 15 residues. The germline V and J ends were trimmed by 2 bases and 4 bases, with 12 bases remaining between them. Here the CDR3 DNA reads TGTGCCAGCAGTTTACTGACTAGTCCTTACAATGAGCAGTTCTTC. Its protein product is CASSLLTSPYNEQFF.

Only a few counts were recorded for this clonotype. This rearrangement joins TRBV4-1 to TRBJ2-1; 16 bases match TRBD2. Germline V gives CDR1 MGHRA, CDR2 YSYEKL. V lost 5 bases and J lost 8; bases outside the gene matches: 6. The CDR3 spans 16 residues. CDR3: CASSYGTSGRADEQFF. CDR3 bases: TGCGCCAGCAGCTACGGGACTAGCGGGAGGGCCGATGAGCAGTTCTTC.

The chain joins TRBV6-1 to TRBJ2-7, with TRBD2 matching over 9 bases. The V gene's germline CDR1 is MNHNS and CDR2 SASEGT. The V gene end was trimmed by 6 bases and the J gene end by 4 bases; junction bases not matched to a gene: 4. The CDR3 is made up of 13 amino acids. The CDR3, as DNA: TGTGCCAGCAGCTTTGGACTAGCGTACGAGCAGTACTTC. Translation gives CASSFGLAYEQYF.

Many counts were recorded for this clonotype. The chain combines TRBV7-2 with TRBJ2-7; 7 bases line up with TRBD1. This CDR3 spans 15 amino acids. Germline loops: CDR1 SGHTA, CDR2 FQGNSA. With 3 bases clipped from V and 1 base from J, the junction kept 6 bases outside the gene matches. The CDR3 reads CASSFSGTASYEQYF. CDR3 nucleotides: TGTGCCAGCAGCTTTTCCGGGACAGCGTCCTACGAGCAGTACTTC.

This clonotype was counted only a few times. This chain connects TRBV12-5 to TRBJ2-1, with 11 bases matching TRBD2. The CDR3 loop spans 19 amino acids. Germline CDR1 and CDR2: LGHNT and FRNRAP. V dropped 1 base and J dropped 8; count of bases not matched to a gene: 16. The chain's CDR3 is CASGLAPKNTSGRLDEQFF. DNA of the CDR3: TGTGCTAGTGGTTTGGCCCCTAAAAACACTAGCGGGAGATTAGATGAGCAGTTCTTC.

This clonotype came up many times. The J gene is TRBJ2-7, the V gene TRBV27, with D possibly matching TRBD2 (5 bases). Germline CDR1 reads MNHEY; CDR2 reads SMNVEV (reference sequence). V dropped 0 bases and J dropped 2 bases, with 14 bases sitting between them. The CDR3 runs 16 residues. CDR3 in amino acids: CASSLSRQAGAYEQYF. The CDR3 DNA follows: TGTGCCAGCAGTTTATCGAGGCAGGCCGGGGCCTACGAGCAGTACTTC.

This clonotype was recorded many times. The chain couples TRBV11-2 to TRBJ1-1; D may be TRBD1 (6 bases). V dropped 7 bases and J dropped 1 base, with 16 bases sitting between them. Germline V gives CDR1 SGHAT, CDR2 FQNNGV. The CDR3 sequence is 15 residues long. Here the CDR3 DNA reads TGTGCCAGCATCTTTAGGGGGGGGAGGAACACTGAAGCTTTCTTT. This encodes CASIFRGGRNTEAFF.

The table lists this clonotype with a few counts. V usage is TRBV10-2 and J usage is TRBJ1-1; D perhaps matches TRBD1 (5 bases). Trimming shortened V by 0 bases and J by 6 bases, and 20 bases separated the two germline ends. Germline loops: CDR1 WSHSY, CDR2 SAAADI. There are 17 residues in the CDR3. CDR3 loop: CASSESTWGRGTPEAFF. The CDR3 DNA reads TGCGCCAGCAGTGAGTCGACCTGGGGGAGAGGAACTCCTGAAGCTTTCTTT.

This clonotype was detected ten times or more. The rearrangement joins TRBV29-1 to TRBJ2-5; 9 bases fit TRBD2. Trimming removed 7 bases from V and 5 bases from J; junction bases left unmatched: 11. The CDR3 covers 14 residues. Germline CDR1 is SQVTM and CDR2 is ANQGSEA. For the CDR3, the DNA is TGCAGCGCCGAGCGGGGGGTGGCGGGGGAGACCCAGTACTTC. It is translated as CSAERGVAGETQYF.

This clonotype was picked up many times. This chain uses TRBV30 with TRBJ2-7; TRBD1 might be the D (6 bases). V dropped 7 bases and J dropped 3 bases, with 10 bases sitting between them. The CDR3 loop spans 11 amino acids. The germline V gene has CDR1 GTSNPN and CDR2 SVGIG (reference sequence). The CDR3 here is CALWTVYEQYF. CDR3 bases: TGTGCCTTATGGACAGTCTACGAGCAGTACTTC.

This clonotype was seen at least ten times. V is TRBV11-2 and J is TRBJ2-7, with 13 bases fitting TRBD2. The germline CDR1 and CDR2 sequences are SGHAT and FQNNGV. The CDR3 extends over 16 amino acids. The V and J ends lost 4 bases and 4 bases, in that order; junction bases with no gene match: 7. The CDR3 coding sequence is TGTGCCAGCAGCTCGACACCGGGACTAGCGGGATACGAGCAGTACTTC. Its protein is CASSSTPGLAGYEQYF.